Shown below are 28 T cell receptor beta chains from a single sample sequenced in a study of T cells after yellow fever vaccination. Each CDR3 protein is one row after TCRdb ran MiXCR on the 5' RACE reads. The table has over 100,000 distinct CDR3 sequences, 8% to 9.5% seen once. This sample comprised CD8+ T cells sorted from PBMCs, obtained 45 days after the yellow fever booster vaccination. These TCRs come from a man under 40 who received the YFV17D yellow fever vaccine.

The CDR3 is CASSQDPGQGSYEQYF. The CDR3 DNA follows: TGCGCCAGCAGCCAAGACCCGGGACAGGGGTCCTACGAGCAGTACTTC. The chain combines TRBV4-3 with TRBJ2-7; 10 nucleotides line up with TRBD1. V trimming: 0 bases; J trimming: 1 base; junction bases outside the gene matches: 3. The CDR3 loop spans 16 amino acids. Per germline, CDR1 LGHNA and CDR2 YSLEER.

Concerning this clonotype: With a much larger clone just one base away, this may be a read error. The chain has TRBV12-3 or TRBV12-4 and TRBJ1-1; no clear D gene. V was cut by 5 bases and J by 4 bases, with 14 bases left in between. The CDR3 has 14 residues. The DNA for the CDR3 is TGTGCCAGCAGTCCACCAGGATTGATCACTGAAGCTTTCTTT. Protein sequence: CASSPPGLITEAFF.

This clonotype occurred a few times. The V gene is TRBV7-9, the J gene TRBJ2-5, with 11 bases identical to TRBD2. Germline V lookup: CDR1 SEHNR, CDR2 FQNEAQ (reference sequence). After removal of 4 bases from V and 0 bases from J, the junction contained 7 bases not matched to a gene. The CDR3 is 17 amino acids. The CDR3 protein is CASSSGLAERYQETQYF. CDR3 DNA: TGTGCCAGCAGCTCGGGACTAGCGGAACGTTACCAAGAGACCCAGTACTTC.

This clonotype was counted many times. V gene TRBV12-3 or TRBV12-4 combines with J gene TRBJ2-1; 7 nucleotides align to TRBD2. With 1 base clipped from V and 6 bases from J, the junction kept 3 bases outside the gene matches. This CDR3 is 14 amino acids long. CDR3 coding DNA: TGTGCCAGCAGTTTAGGGACTAGTTTCAATGAGCAGTTCTTC. It codes for CASSLGTSFNEQFF.

In its sample, this clonotype was seen many times. The chain joins TRBV10-2 to TRBJ1-4; 9 bases agree with TRBD1. This CDR3 is 15 amino acids long. Germline CDR1 and CDR2: WSHSY and SAAADI. V shed 5 bases and J 7 bases; nucleotides not matched to a gene: 8. In DNA, the CDR3 is TGCGCCAGCAGTACGACCGGGACAGGGATTGAAAAACTGTTTTTT. Encoded protein: CASSTTGTGIEKLFF.

The sample holds a few counts of this clonotype. The chain recombines TRBV7-2 with TRBJ2-5; the D gene could be TRBD1 or TRBD2 (5 bases each). V lost 2 bases, J lost 5 bases, and 12 bases lay in between. Germline V gene sequence: CDR1 SGHTA, CDR2 FQGNSA. The CDR3 is 14 residues long. CDR3 protein: CASSLIGGVETQYF. The CDR3 DNA reads TGTGCCAGCAGCTTAATTGGGGGAGTGGAGACCCAGTACTTC.

The chain links TRBV19 to TRBJ2-1; 10 bases align to TRBD2. V trimming: 8 bases; J trimming: 4 bases; junction bases outside the gene matches: 8. Germline V lookup: CDR1 LNHDA, CDR2 SQIVND (reference sequence). This CDR3 contains 15 residues. This chain's CDR3 is CASLGGLAEYNEQFF. CDR3 in DNA: TGTGCCAGTTTGGGAGGACTAGCGGAATACAATGAGCAGTTCTTC.

Ten or more counts support this clonotype. The rearrangement joins TRBV6-4 to TRBJ2-7; 9 bases are shared with TRBD2. The J segment lost 1 base and the V segment lost 0 bases, leaving 13 bases of the junction unmatched. Germline V gives CDR1 MRHNA, CDR2 SNTAGT. The CDR3 runs 19 residues. The CDR3 DNA sequence: TGTGCCAGCAGTGACTCGCGGGCCTGGGGAGCGGGAGGATCCTACGAGCAGTACTTC. Encoded protein: CASSDSRAWGAGGSYEQYF.

The table lists this clonotype with a few counts. The genes are TRBV12-3 or TRBV12-4 and TRBJ2-7; TRBD2 aligns across 12 bases. The CDR3 loop spans 15 amino acids. V was clipped by 5 bases and J by 4 bases; unmatched bases: 6. CDR3 DNA: TGTGCCAGCAGTCCGACCGGGACTAGCGGGTACGAGCAGTACTTC. It specifies CASSPTGTSGYEQYF.

Turning to this clonotype: A much larger clone lies a single base off, so this may be a read error. The CDR3 DNA sequence: TGTGCCAGCAGTTACGCCGGGACAGGGACCTACGAGCAGTACTTC. It yields the protein CASSYAGTGTYEQYF. V is TRBV6-5 and J is TRBJ2-7, with 9 bases fitting TRBD1. The CDR3 has 15 residues. V was pared by 2 bases and J by 2 bases, with 4 bases of the junction left unmatched. Germline V lookup: CDR1 MNHEY, CDR2 SVGAGI.

This clonotype was counted only a few times. The V and J genes are TRBV5-5 and TRBJ2-2, with D possibly matching TRBD2 (6 bases). This CDR3 has 14 residues. Per the germline V gene, CDR1 is SGHKS and CDR2 is YYEKEE (reference sequence). With 0 bases removed from V and 8 bases from J, the gap between germline ends came to 11 bases. CDR3: CASSLVEGGGELFF. The DNA of the CDR3 is TGTGCCAGCAGCTTGGTGGAGGGCGGAGGGGAGCTGTTTTTT.

This clonotype was counted ten times or more. This sequence joins TRBV7-9 and TRBJ1-1; no clear D. CDR1 is SEHNR and CDR2 is FQNEAQ in the germline V gene (reference sequence). Trimming pared 6 bases from V and 5 bases from J, leaving 22 bases between. The CDR3 consists of 16 residues. The CDR3 DNA reads as TGTGCCAGCAGGGCCCAGATCGAGGCGGGGTCAACTGAAGCTTTCTTT. Its protein product is CASRAQIEAGSTEAFF.

This chain uses TRBV7-2 with TRBJ2-1; 8 bases agree with TRBD2. Trimming took 3 bases from V and 4 from J; bases not matched to a gene: 11. The CDR3 totals 17 residues. The germline CDR1 and CDR2 sequences are SGHTA and FQGNSA. CDR3 sequence (DNA): TGTGCCAGCAGCTTCCCCCTAGCGGGTGCCGCGTACAATGAGCAGTTCTTC. This encodes CASSFPLAGAAYNEQFF.

This clonotype was seen ten or more times. This chain links TRBV3-1 with TRBJ2-1; tentatively, D is TRBD2 (6 bases). Germline V gene data show CDR1 as LGHDT and CDR2 as YNNKEL (reference sequence). Trimming removed 6 bases from V and 0 bases from J, with 12 bases in between. The CDR3 contains 15 residues. The CDR3 DNA follows: TGTGCCAGCAGGCGGGACTCAAGCTCCTACAATGAGCAGTTCTTC. This sequence encodes CASRRDSSSYNEQFF.

This clonotype was seen a handful of times. The V gene is TRBV7-2, the J gene TRBJ2-7, with TRBD2 identical over 8 bases. Unmatched junction bases numbered 5, after V lost 3 bases and J lost 4 bases. In germline, CDR1 is SGHTA, CDR2 FQGNSA. This CDR3 spans 14 amino acids. CDR3 residues: CASSFFAGGYEQYF. Written as DNA, the CDR3 is TGTGCCAGCAGCTTTTTTGCGGGAGGTTACGAGCAGTACTTC. The whole variable domain, remainder taken from reference TRBV7-2 and TRBJ2-7, is GAGVSQSPSNKVTEKGKDVELRCDPISGHTALYWYRQSLGQGLEFLIYFQGNSAPDKSGLPSDRFSAERTGGSVSTLTIQRTQQEDSAVYLCASSFFAGGYEQYFGPGTRLTVT.

This clonotype was observed a handful of times. The CDR3 spells CAISESESDTQYF. The CDR3 nucleotides are TGTGCCATCAGTGAGTCAGAGTCAGATACGCAGTATTTT. The rearrangement uses TRBV10-3 and TRBJ2-3; D remains ambiguous. V was shortened by 0 bases and J by 4 bases, with 5 bases between the two germline ends. The CDR3 extends over 13 amino acids. Germline V gene lookup returns CDR1 ENHRY and CDR2 SYGVKD.

This clonotype was seen repeatedly, ten times or more. The CDR3 spells CASSLAEGRFEQYF. CDR3 in DNA: TGTGCCAGCAGTCTAGCGGAAGGACGCTTCGAGCAGTACTTC. This chain joins TRBV6-1 and TRBJ2-7, with 7 bases aligning to TRBD2. The J segment lost 6 bases and the V segment lost 5 bases, leaving 10 bases of the junction unmatched. Looked up from germline, CDR1 is MNHNS and CDR2 is SASEGT. The CDR3 is 14 amino acids.

This clonotype was found a few times. The chain recombines TRBV20-1 with TRBJ2-1; D remains ambiguous. CDR3 length: 14 residues. Trimming took 3 bases from V and 0 from J, leaving 9 bases between them. The V gene's germline CDR1 is DFQATT and CDR2 SNEGSKA (reference sequence). In DNA form, the CDR3 reads TGCAGTGCTAGCGCTCACAGCTCCTACAATGAGCAGTTCTTC. Its protein product is CSASAHSSYNEQFF.

This clonotype has only a few counts. The chain has TRBV14 and TRBJ2-1; 10 bases are a match to TRBD2. The CDR3 has 17 amino acids. Trimming cost V 3 bases and J 0 bases; bases outside gene matches: 5. Germline V gene data show CDR1 as SGHDN and CDR2 as FVKESK. The CDR3 sequence is CASSHLAGESSYNEQFF. The DNA for the CDR3 is TGTGCCAGCAGCCACCTAGCGGGGGAGAGCTCCTACAATGAGCAGTTCTTC. Filled out from reference TRBV14 and TRBJ2-1, the complete variable domain reads EAGVTQFPSHSVIEKGQTVTLRCDPISGHDNLYWYRRVMGKEIKFLLHFVKESKQDESGMPNNRFLAERTGGTYSTLKVQPAELEDSGVYFCASSHLAGESSYNEQFFGPGTRLTVL.

This clonotype has just one count. Given a much more abundant clone one base away, this may be a read error. The rearrangement joins TRBV4-1 to TRBJ2-7; 8 bases align to TRBD2. Germline-derived CDR1 and CDR2 are MGHRA and YSYEKL. V lost 4 bases to trimming and J lost 4 bases; unmatched junction nucleotides: 9. The CDR3 has 15 residues. The CDR3 DNA follows: TGCGCCAGCAGCCGAATAGCGGGAACCCAATACGAGCAGTACTTC. Amino acid sequence: CASSRIAGTQYEQYF.

In its sample, this clonotype was seen many times. The chain joins TRBV5-5 to TRBJ2-7; TRBD1 or TRBD2 may be the D gene (6 bases each). V was pared by 2 bases and J by 2 bases, with 11 bases between. This CDR3 contains 14 residues. CDR1 SGHKS and CDR2 YYEKEE come from the germline V gene (reference sequence). CDR3 in DNA: TGTGCCAGCAGCTTCTGGCGGGACACCTACGAGCAGTACTTC. It translates to CASSFWRDTYEQYF.

This clonotype was recorded many times. This rearrangement joins TRBV5-1 to TRBJ2-3, with TRBD2 identical over 7 bases. Losses at the gene ends were 4 bases for V and 2 bases for J; bases not matched to a gene: 4. This CDR3 contains 14 residues. Germline V gene data show CDR1 as SGHRS and CDR2 as YFSETQ. CDR3 protein: CASSPSGITDTQYF. CDR3 sequence (DNA): TGCGCCAGCAGCCCCAGCGGGATCACAGATACGCAGTATTTT.

This clonotype was picked up many times. The J gene is TRBJ2-2, the V gene TRBV10-1, with 8 bases aligning to TRBD1. This CDR3 region has 16 residues. Trimming cost V 2 bases and J 2 bases; bases outside gene matches: 4. Germline V gene data show CDR1 as WNHNN and CDR2 as SYGVQD (reference sequence). Written as DNA, the CDR3 is TGCGCCAGCAGTGAGATCCAGGGGGCTAACACCGGGGAGCTGTTTTTT. This codes for CASSEIQGANTGELFF.

For this clonotype: Since a much larger clone is just one base distant, this may be a read error. This sequence joins TRBV7-9 and TRBJ2-5; D perhaps matches TRBD2 (5 bases). Germline V CDR1 and CDR2: SEHNR, FQNEAQ (reference sequence). Trimming took 7 bases from V and 2 from J, leaving 14 bases between them. The CDR3 length is 14 residues. The CDR3 sequence is CASTHTRLQETQYF. In DNA form, the CDR3 reads TGTGCCAGCACCCACACTAGGCTGCAAGAGACCCAGTACTTC.

V usage is TRBV28 and J usage is TRBJ2-7; 9 positions match TRBD2. Germline V gives CDR1 MDHEN, CDR2 SYDVKM. The CDR3 length is 14 residues. V was pared by 7 bases and J by 4 bases, with 8 bases of the junction left unmatched. The chain's CDR3 is CASTPASGMYEQYF. CDR3 nucleotides: TGTGCCAGCACCCCGGCTAGCGGGATGTACGAGCAGTACTTC.

This clonotype was counted between two and nine times. The CDR3 coding sequence is TGTGCCAGCTCACCCCGGGGGATAGCGGCCTACAATGAGCAGTTCTTC. As protein: CASSPRGIAAYNEQFF. The rearrangement links TRBV18 to TRBJ2-1; D may be TRBD2 (6 bases). V lost 3 bases, J lost 2 bases, and 14 bases lay in between. The CDR3 spans 16 residues. In germline, CDR1 is KGHSH, CDR2 LQKENI.

This clonotype was seen more than once but under ten times. The genes are TRBV12-3 or TRBV12-4 and TRBJ2-7; 7 bases map to TRBD1. With V trimmed by 3 bases and J by 0 bases, 8 bases remained unmatched. The CDR3 is 16 amino acids. The CDR3 loop is CASSFPGQASSYEQYF. The CDR3 DNA follows: TGTGCCAGCAGTTTCCCCGGACAGGCGAGCTCCTACGAGCAGTACTTC.

This clonotype was picked up a small number of times. This rearrangement joins TRBV5-6 to TRBJ2-1; tentatively, D is TRBD1 or TRBD2 (5 bases each). Trimming removed 7 bases from V and 9 bases from J, with 14 bases in between. The length of the CDR3 is 12 residues. The germline V gene has CDR1 SGHDT and CDR2 YYEEEE. The CDR3 region is CASGVGVGEQFF. The CDR3 DNA sequence: TGTGCCAGCGGAGTGGGGGTAGGTGAGCAGTTCTTC.